This TCR beta chain comes out of a study of control samples from healthy donors and cancer patients (dated by TCRdb to about 2020). Library preparation was by the immunoSEQ multiplex PCR assay. Here the immuneACCESS table is served through TCRdb, limited to in-frame sequences with V and J called. Missing clones are a known gap in these copies; in checked studies unresolved V genes cover under half, and the rest lacks a known reason. This sample has 100,000 to 150,000 clones in its table, and about nine tenths of those were observed once. Around 6.9% of the sample rests with the top ten. The germline V gene (reference sequence) provides CDR1 LNHDA and CDR2 SQIVND. The V end gives up 5 bases and the J end 5 bases, leaving 9 bases in the junction not matched to a gene. The CDR3 runs 16 amino acids, cysteine and phenylalanine included. CDR3 DNA is the only sequence kept; it has 48 bases, read in frame from the first base.

Notes on this clone: No antigen is known for it. No per-base quality is available; no much larger clone lies one base away.

The receptor was derived from a man aged 45-60 years with head and neck cancer. The sample consisted of PBMCs. The receptor chain draws on TRBV19 and TRBJ1-4, and 9 junctional nucleotides match TRBD1. The encoded CDR3 is CASSQGTGKVNEKLFF. The DNA sequence is TGTGCCAGTAGTCAAGGGACAGGGAAGGTCAATGAAAAACTGTTTTTT.